This T cell receptor (beta chain) originates from a study of blood T cell repertoires in COVID-19. Per germline, CDR1 ENHRY and CDR2 SYGVKD. This CDR3 has 13 amino acids. Trimming at V came to 5 bases and at J to 5 bases, leaving 6 bases not matched to a gene. Repertoires were generated with immunoSEQ multiplex PCR, while TCRdb's copy carries only in-frame clones and drops some. Here the sample spans around 270,000 clones, roughly 91% being singletons. Sequenced: peripheral blood. The chain couples TRBV10-3 to TRBJ2-7; 7 bases are a match to TRBD1. The receptor comes from a man aged 35-49 years with acute or convalescent COVID-19. The CDR3 coding sequence is TGTGCCATCAGTCAGACAGGGTGGAACGAGCAGTACTTC. Protein product: CAISQTGWNEQYF.